The rows below give T cell receptor beta chains drawn from one sample of a study of blood T cells in healthy people across ages. Using its own MiXCR run on the 5' RACE reads, TCRdb lists one record per CDR3 protein. The data contain about 600,000 distinct CDR3 sequences, around 48% of them singletons. The sequencing input was blood. The origin of the receptors is an elderly man in good health. CDR3s include the opening cysteine and the closing phenylalanine or tryptophan. Each record gives: D gene, V gene, J gene, clone size, CDR3 DNA, CDR3 protein. D genes are given only for firm matches. Clone size appears in some rows only: once, few, many, or a class for an expanded clone.

D: .; V: TRBV20-1; J: TRBJ2-7; size: few; DNA: TGCAGTGCTTCAGGTGTCTACGAGCAGTACTTC; CDR3: CSASGVYEQYF
D: .; V: TRBV6-5; J: TRBJ2-3; size: many; DNA: TGTGCCAGCAGTAGCGTAGTCACAGATACGCAGTATTTT; CDR3: CASSSVVTDTQYF
D: TRBD2; V: TRBV10-3; J: TRBJ2-7; size: few; DNA: TGTGCCATCAGTGATTATGGGACTAGCGGCTCCTACGAGCAGTACTTC; CDR3: CAISDYGTSGSYEQYF
D: .; V: TRBV4-3; J: TRBJ2-7; size: once; DNA: TGCGCCAGCAGCCAAGGGACACCGTTCTACGAGCAGTACTTC; CDR3: CASSQGTPFYEQYF
D: TRBD1; V: TRBV20-1; J: TRBJ1-1; size: .; DNA: TGCAGTGCTAGAGATGGGACAGGGAAACCTGAAGCTTTCTTT; CDR3: CSARDGTGKPEAFF
D: .; V: TRBV28; J: TRBJ1-4; size: few; DNA: TGTGCCAGCAGTTTCACTAATGAAAAACTGTTTTTT; CDR3: CASSFTNEKLFF
D: .; V: TRBV5-1; J: TRBJ2-1; size: .; DNA: TGCGCCAGCAGCCCATACGACCAATCCTACAATGAGCAGTTCTTC; CDR3: CASSPYDQSYNEQFF
D: TRBD2; V: TRBV7-9; J: TRBJ2-7; size: .; DNA: TGTGCCAGCAGCCCGACTGGGACTAGCGGACTCTACGAGCAGTACTTC; CDR3: CASSPTGTSGLYEQYF
D: TRBD1; V: TRBV6-1; J: TRBJ1-2; size: .; DNA: TGTGCCAGCAGACTCGCCCTTACAGGGGGCGAAGGCTACACCTTC; CDR3: CASRLALTGGEGYTF
D: .; V: TRBV2; J: TRBJ2-7; size: .; DNA: TGTGCCAGCTCAGGCACCCCCTACGAGCAGTACTTC; CDR3: CASSGTPYEQYF
D: TRBD2; V: TRBV11-3; J: TRBJ2-3; size: .; DNA: TGTGCCAGCAGCGCGAGCGGGAGGGAACGGGATACGCAGTATTTT; CDR3: CASSASGRERDTQYF
D: TRBD1; V: TRBV20-1; J: TRBJ2-5; size: .; DNA: TGCAGTGCCCCTGGACAGGTCCAAGAGACCCAGTACTTC; CDR3: CSAPGQVQETQYF
D: .; V: TRBV7-8; J: TRBJ2-3; size: .; DNA: TGTGCCAGCAGCCCCTGGGGCCCAGGGGGCACAGATACGCAGTATTTT; CDR3: CASSPWGPGGTDTQYF
D: TRBD2; V: TRBV7-3; J: TRBJ2-1; size: .; DNA: TGTGCCAGCAGCCCTCTTCAGACTAGCGGGAGTTGGGGTGAGCAGTTCTTC; CDR3: CASSPLQTSGSWGEQFF
D: TRBD1; V: TRBV20-1; J: TRBJ1-5; size: .; DNA: TGCAGTGCCAGGACAGGGCTAGGTTTACGGCCCCAGCATTTT; CDR3: CSARTGLGLRPQHF
D: .; V: TRBV6-2/TRBV6-3; J: TRBJ2-7; size: few; DNA: TGTGCCAGTAGTGAGGGGGGCGAGCAGTACTTC; CDR3: CASSEGGEQYF
D: .; V: TRBV20-1; J: TRBJ2-5; size: few; DNA: TGCAGTGCTAGAGATTCCCACACGCCGGCAGAGACCCAGTACTTC; CDR3: CSARDSHTPAETQYF
D: TRBD1; V: TRBV4-3; J: TRBJ2-7; size: .; DNA: TGCGCCAGCGGCCTCGGGACAGGGTTGTACGAGCAGTACTTC; CDR3: CASGLGTGLYEQYF
D: TRBD2; V: TRBV27; J: TRBJ2-1; size: .; DNA: TGTGCCAGCAGTCCCGCTAGCGGGAGGGCCAGGGGTGACCAGTTCTTC; CDR3: CASSPASGRARGDQFF
D: .; V: TRBV6-6; J: TRBJ1-6; size: many; DNA: TGTGCCAGCAGTTCCCGGACTGCCGATAATTCACCCCTCCACTTT; CDR3: CASSSRTADNSPLHF
D: TRBD1; V: TRBV7-3; J: TRBJ2-3; size: .; DNA: TGTGCCAGCAGCGGAATCGGACAGGGTAGGCAGTATTTT; CDR3: CASSGIGQGRQYF
D: TRBD2; V: TRBV20-1; J: TRBJ2-3; size: .; DNA: TGCAGTGCTAAACCGGGACTAGGTACAGATACGCAGTATTTT; CDR3: CSAKPGLGTDTQYF
D: .; V: TRBV11-1; J: TRBJ2-2; size: .; DNA: TGTGCCAGCAGCTTCGTAGGGGCCGGGGAGCTGTTTTTT; CDR3: CASSFVGAGELFF
D: .; V: TRBV20-1; J: TRBJ1-4; size: few; DNA: TGCAGTGCTTGGGGGGCATCTAATGAAAAACTGTTTTTT; CDR3: CSAWGASNEKLFF
D: TRBD1; V: TRBV11-2; J: TRBJ1-4; size: .; DNA: TGTGCCAGCAGCTTACTTGGGACAGGGAAAAATGAAAAACTGTTTTTT; CDR3: CASSLLGTGKNEKLFF
D: TRBD1; V: TRBV6-6; J: TRBJ2-3; size: many; DNA: TGTGCCAGCGGGCTCGGACAGGTTTCAGATACGCAGTATTTT; CDR3: CASGLGQVSDTQYF
D: .; V: TRBV12-3/TRBV12-4; J: TRBJ2-4; size: .; DNA: TGTGCCAGCAGTCCCGGGGCCCGGGCTTGGAATGAGCAGTACTTC; CDR3: CASSPGARAWNEQYF
D: .; V: TRBV30; J: TRBJ1-1; size: .; DNA: TGTGCCTGGAGTTATACAGGTTACATGAACACTGAAGCTTTCTTT; CDR3: CAWSYTGYMNTEAFF